The sequence of this TCR beta chain was determined in a study of cytomegalovirus exposure and HLA in healthy donors. Study as a whole: Researchers found that approximately 85% of 300 to 450 genotyped donors fell within the Caucasian-associated ancestry cluster. General observations from the study: Within an earlier analysis, most TCR beta V segments proved productive either about 90% or about 30% of the time. When a later analysis compared HLA-associated TCR beta chains with equally common others, the HLA-associated chains turned out to be more clonally expanded and to have lower generation probabilities.

Trimming shortened V by 3 bases and J by 4 bases, and 12 bases separated the two germline ends. CDR1 is MDHEN and CDR2 is SYDVKM in the germline V gene. The CDR3 has 15 amino acids. About this clone: Its antigen is still unknown.

13 Jbeta primers and 60 Vbeta primers were used for the PCR. Under the authors' procedure: In a later analysis, the count reached roughly 80 million unique TCR beta chains, with around 11 million shared. Sequencing was performed with immunoSEQ multiplex PCR; in TCRdb, only in-frame clones are kept and a portion is missing. That table supplies the V and J calls and clone size; D and trimming were determined from the DNA. The profile shows 170,000 or so clones, about 80% of them singletons. The rearrangement uses TRBV28 and TRBJ2-2, with D maybe TRBD2 (7 bases). This TCR was recovered from an older woman in good health and CMV-seropositive. The sample comprised PBMCs. Written as DNA, the CDR3 is TGTGCCAGCAGTTTCGCGGGGGCGACCACCGGGGAGCTGTTTTTT. This translates into CASSFAGATTGELFF.